This TCR beta chain appears in the sequencing data of a study of early T cells in non-severe SARS-CoV-2 infection. For the study at large: With bulk RNA from unsorted whole blood as input, sequencing yielded unpaired chains.

This clonotype turned up a few times. Each cDNA molecule carried a unique molecular identifier. TCRdb analysed the 5' RACE reads with MiXCR anew, one entry per CDR3 protein. The repertoire holds 60,000 to 70,000 distinct CDR3 sequences, 4.9% seen once, with around 5.2% in the top ten. The CDR3 runs to 15 residues. The germline V gene has CDR1 DFQATT and CDR2 SNEGSKA (reference sequence). Deletions cut 6 bases from V and 0 bases from J, with 15 bases between. Specimen: whole blood. The origin of this receptor is an adult who was a healthcare worker with PCR-confirmed SARS-CoV-2 infection or an uninfected control (not recorded which). V usage is TRBV20-1 and J usage is TRBJ2-1, with D possibly called TRBD1 or TRBD2 (6 bases each). The CDR3 spells CSAGGHALSYNEQFF. The CDR3 nucleotides read TGCAGTGCCGGGGGACATGCCCTCTCCTACAATGAGCAGTTCTTC.